This paragraph reports one T cell receptor (beta chain). This entry comes from a study of cytomegalovirus exposure and HLA in healthy donors. Unrecorded immune exposure was likely among donors, who were nominally healthy when sampled. Germline V gene lookup returns CDR1 SNHLY and CDR2 FYNNEI. The V end was cut by 4 bases, the J end by 8 bases, with 11 bases between. The CDR3 has 12 residues. PCR was performed using 60 Vbeta and 13 Jbeta primers. The method was immunoSEQ multiplex PCR; TCRdb's version includes in-frame clones alone and lacks a portion of them. The table has under 200,000 clones, approximately 80% seen once.

The rearrangement joins TRBV2 to TRBJ1-2; D is possibly TRBD1 (6 bases). Sequenced: PBMCs. This sequence was found in a woman aged 25 to 39 in good health and CMV-seropositive. For the CDR3, the DNA is TGTGCCAGCAGTGCAGGGGAAAGGGGCTACACCTTC. The encoded protein is CASSAGERGYTF.